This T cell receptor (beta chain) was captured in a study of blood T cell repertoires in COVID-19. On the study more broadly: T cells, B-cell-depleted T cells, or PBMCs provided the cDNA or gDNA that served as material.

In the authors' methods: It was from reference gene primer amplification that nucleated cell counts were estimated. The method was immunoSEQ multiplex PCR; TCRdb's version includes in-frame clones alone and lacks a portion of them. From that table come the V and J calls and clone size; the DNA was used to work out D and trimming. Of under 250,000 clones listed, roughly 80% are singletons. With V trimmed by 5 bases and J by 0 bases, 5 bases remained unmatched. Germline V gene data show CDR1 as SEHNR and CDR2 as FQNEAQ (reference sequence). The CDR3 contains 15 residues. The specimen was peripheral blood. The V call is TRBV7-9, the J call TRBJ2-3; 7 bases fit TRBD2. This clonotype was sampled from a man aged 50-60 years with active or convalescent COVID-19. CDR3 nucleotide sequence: TGTGCCAGCAGCCCAGCGGGGACTAGCACAGATACGCAGTATTTT. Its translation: CASSPAGTSTDTQYF.